This T cell receptor beta chain stems from a study of T-cell reconstitution after alpha-beta-depleted transplantation in children. Unique molecular identifiers were used to barcode this TCRbeta library. TCRdb reprocessed the PCR reads with MiXCR, giving one entry per CDR3 protein. The table lists roughly 670,000 distinct CDR3 sequences, roughly 13% of them singletons. CDR3 length: 12 amino acids. The V gene lost 5 bases and the J gene lost 6 bases, with 12 bases spanning the gap. Germline CDR1 and CDR2: DFQATT and SNEGSKA (reference sequence). There are many counts of this clonotype. Its antigen remains unidentified. The study's findings and limits: Newly made T cells mostly supplied T-cell counts and diversity one year after transplant. After transplant, at about two months, alpha-beta T cells were reportedly derived from several hundred expanded graft clones.

The chain employs TRBV20-1 and TRBJ2-3; D unresolved. The origin of this receptor is a girl aged 2 to 10 with congenital amegakaryocytic thrombocytopenia, due to receive a stem cell transplant. This sample comprised PBMCs, obtained before TCRalphabeta/CD19-depleted stem cell transplant. The CDR3 loop reads CSAPMGVDTQYF. In nucleotides, the CDR3 is TGCAGTGCTCCCATGGGCGTGGATACGCAGTATTTT.